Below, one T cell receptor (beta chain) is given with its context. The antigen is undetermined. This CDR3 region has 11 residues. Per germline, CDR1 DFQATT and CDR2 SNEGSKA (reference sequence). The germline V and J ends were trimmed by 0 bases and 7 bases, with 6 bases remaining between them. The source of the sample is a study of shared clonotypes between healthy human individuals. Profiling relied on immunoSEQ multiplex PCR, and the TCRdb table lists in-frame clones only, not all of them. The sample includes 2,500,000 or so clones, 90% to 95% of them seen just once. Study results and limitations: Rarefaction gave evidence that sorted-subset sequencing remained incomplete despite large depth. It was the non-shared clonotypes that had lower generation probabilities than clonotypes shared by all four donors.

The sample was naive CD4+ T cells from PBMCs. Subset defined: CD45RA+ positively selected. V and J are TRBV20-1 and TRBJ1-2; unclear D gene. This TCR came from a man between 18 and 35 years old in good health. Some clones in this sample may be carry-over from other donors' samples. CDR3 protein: CSARDLRGYTF. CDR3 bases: TGCAGTGCTAGAGATCTTCGTGGCTACACCTTC.